The rows below give T cell receptor beta chains drawn from one sample of a study of cytomegalovirus exposure and HLA in healthy donors. The method was immunoSEQ multiplex PCR; TCRdb's version includes in-frame clones alone and lacks a portion of them. The table shows over 85,000 clones, with 55% to 80% occurring only once. Specimen: PBMCs. These receptors originate from a female donor in good health and CMV-seronegative. The CDR3 runs from the conserved cysteine through the conserved F or W. The D gene is left open where the match is weak. Where a row states a size, it is once, few, many or the class of an expanded clone; other rows omit it.

clone_size: NA; d_call: NA; j_call: TRBJ2-2; v_call: TRBV28; cdr3_length: 16; cdr3_aa: CASSLSWGTGGGELFF; cdr3_nt: TGTGCCAGCAGTCTTTCCTGGGGGACTGGAGGCGGGGAGCTGTTTTTT
clone_size: NA; d_call: NA; j_call: TRBJ1-5; v_call: TRBV19; cdr3_length: 16; cdr3_aa: CASSPRLVGGNQPQHF; cdr3_nt: TGTGCCAGTAGTCCCCGCTTGGTGGGGGGGAATCAGCCCCAGCATTTT
clone_size: NA; d_call: TRBD2; j_call: TRBJ2-3; v_call: TRBV4-3; cdr3_length: 18; cdr3_aa: CASSQGTSGGAGSDTQYF; cdr3_nt: TGCGCCAGCAGCCAGGGGACTAGCGGGGGGGCCGGGAGCGATACGCAGTATTTT
clone_size: few; d_call: NA; j_call: TRBJ1-6; v_call: TRBV10-1; cdr3_length: 16; cdr3_aa: CASSDPDISYNSPLHF; cdr3_nt: TGCGCCAGCAGTGACCCGGACATCTCCTATAATTCACCCCTCCACTTT
clone_size: NA; d_call: TRBD2; j_call: TRBJ2-3; v_call: TRBV7-2; cdr3_length: 14; cdr3_aa: CATGLAGGTDTQYF; cdr3_nt: TGTGCCACTGGACTAGCGGGGGGCACAGATACGCAGTATTTT
clone_size: NA; d_call: NA; j_call: TRBJ1-3; v_call: TRBV7-8; cdr3_length: 16; cdr3_aa: CASSPRQDLSGNTIYF; cdr3_nt: TGTGCCAGCAGCCCCCGACAGGACCTCTCTGGAAACACCATATATTTT
clone_size: NA; d_call: TRBD1; j_call: TRBJ2-2; v_call: TRBV11-2; cdr3_length: 15; cdr3_aa: CASRSGTENTGELFF; cdr3_nt: TGTGCCAGCAGATCCGGGACAGAGAACACCGGGGAGCTGTTTTTT
clone_size: NA; d_call: NA; j_call: TRBJ2-6; v_call: TRBV5-1; cdr3_length: 13; cdr3_aa: CASRLTGANVLTF; cdr3_nt: TGCGCCAGCAGACTGACTGGGGCCAACGTCCTGACTTTC
clone_size: NA; d_call: TRBD1; j_call: TRBJ1-4; v_call: TRBV5-8; cdr3_length: 16; cdr3_aa: CASSLGYRGGDEKLFF; cdr3_nt: TGTGCCAGCAGCTTGGGCTACAGGGGAGGAGATGAAAAACTGTTTTTT
clone_size: NA; d_call: TRBD1; j_call: TRBJ1-1; v_call: TRBV5-6; cdr3_length: 15; cdr3_aa: CASSWRTGANTEAFF; cdr3_nt: TGTGCCAGCAGCTGGAGGACAGGGGCCAACACTGAAGCTTTCTTT
clone_size: NA; d_call: TRBD2; j_call: TRBJ2-1; v_call: TRBV7-9; cdr3_length: 17; cdr3_aa: CASSKTVVAGPPHEQFF; cdr3_nt: TGTGCCAGCAGCAAAACCGTAGTAGCGGGGCCCCCCCATGAGCAGTTCTTC
clone_size: NA; d_call: TRBD2; j_call: TRBJ2-3; v_call: TRBV5-6; cdr3_length: 16; cdr3_aa: CASSLDGRAWTDTQYF; cdr3_nt: TGTGCCAGCAGCTTGGATGGGAGGGCCTGGACAGATACGCAGTATTTT
clone_size: few; d_call: NA; j_call: TRBJ2-5; v_call: TRBV5-1; cdr3_length: 13; cdr3_aa: CASTSEVAETQYF; cdr3_nt: TGCGCCAGCACCTCCGAGGTGGCAGAGACCCAGTACTTC
clone_size: few; d_call: NA; j_call: TRBJ1-1; v_call: TRBV11-1; cdr3_length: 13; cdr3_aa: CASSAGQVTEAFF; cdr3_nt: TGTGCCAGCAGCGCCGGACAAGTCACTGAAGCTTTCTTT
clone_size: NA; d_call: NA; j_call: TRBJ2-2; v_call: TRBV2; cdr3_length: 15; cdr3_aa: CASSEGQSNTGELFF; cdr3_nt: TGTGCCAGCAGTGAAGGACAGTCGAACACCGGGGAGCTGTTTTTT
clone_size: few; d_call: NA; j_call: TRBJ2-1; v_call: TRBV18; cdr3_length: 13; cdr3_aa: CASSPSDYNEQFF; cdr3_nt: TGTGCCAGCTCACCCTCAGACTACAATGAGCAGTTCTTC
clone_size: NA; d_call: NA; j_call: TRBJ2-5; v_call: TRBV20-1; cdr3_length: 11; cdr3_aa: CSVSDRETQYF; cdr3_nt: TGCAGTGTTTCGGACAGAGAGACCCAGTACTTC
clone_size: NA; d_call: NA; j_call: TRBJ1-2; v_call: TRBV4-1; cdr3_length: 13; cdr3_aa: CASSRAGLYGYTF; cdr3_nt: TGCGCCAGCAGCCGGGCGGGGCTCTATGGCTACACCTTC
clone_size: NA; d_call: NA; j_call: TRBJ1-1; v_call: TRBV6-6; cdr3_length: 10; cdr3_aa: CASSTQKAFF; cdr3_nt: TGTGCCAGCAGTACACAGAAAGCTTTCTTT
clone_size: NA; d_call: TRBD2; j_call: TRBJ2-1; v_call: TRBV6-1; cdr3_length: 17; cdr3_aa: CASSGWTSGSLPDEQFF; cdr3_nt: TGTGCCAGCAGTGGATGGACTAGCGGGAGTCTTCCGGATGAGCAGTTCTTC
clone_size: few; d_call: TRBD1; j_call: TRBJ2-7; v_call: TRBV27; cdr3_length: 14; cdr3_aa: CASSLEGQGYEQYF; cdr3_nt: TGTGCCAGCAGTTTAGAGGGACAGGGGTACGAGCAGTACTTC
clone_size: NA; d_call: NA; j_call: TRBJ1-1; v_call: TRBV5-1; cdr3_length: 14; cdr3_aa: CASSPGGEGTEAFF; cdr3_nt: TGCGCCAGCAGCCCCGGGGGAGAAGGCACTGAAGCTTTCTTT
clone_size: NA; d_call: NA; j_call: TRBJ2-1; v_call: TRBV19; cdr3_length: 13; cdr3_aa: CASIKNSDSLQFF; cdr3_nt: TGTGCCAGTATTAAAAATTCTGACAGCCTGCAGTTCTTC
clone_size: NA; d_call: TRBD2; j_call: TRBJ2-7; v_call: TRBV5-6; cdr3_length: 15; cdr3_aa: CASSRKFAGEAEQYF; cdr3_nt: TGTGCCAGCAGCCGGAAGTTCGCGGGAGAAGCCGAGCAGTACTTC
clone_size: NA; d_call: TRBD2; j_call: TRBJ2-7; v_call: TRBV6-1; cdr3_length: 12; cdr3_aa: CASSSGGLEQYF; cdr3_nt: TGTGCCAGCAGCTCGGGGGGGCTCGAGCAGTACTTC
clone_size: NA; d_call: TRBD2; j_call: TRBJ2-1; v_call: TRBV9; cdr3_length: 14; cdr3_aa: CASSAGSGSNEQFF; cdr3_nt: TGTGCCAGCAGCGCCGGTAGCGGGAGTAATGAGCAGTTCTTC
clone_size: NA; d_call: NA; j_call: TRBJ2-3; v_call: TRBV13; cdr3_length: 15; cdr3_aa: CASSPRGLRRDTQYF; cdr3_nt: TGTGCCAGCAGCCCGCGGGGGCTCAGACGGGATACGCAGTATTTT
clone_size: few; d_call: NA; j_call: TRBJ2-1; v_call: TRBV5-1; cdr3_length: 14; cdr3_aa: CASSLQGPDNEQFF; cdr3_nt: TGCGCCAGCAGCTTACAGGGTCCCGACAATGAGCAGTTCTTC
clone_size: NA; d_call: NA; j_call: TRBJ1-5; v_call: TRBV27; cdr3_length: 13; cdr3_aa: CASSLEGWQPQHF; cdr3_nt: TGTGCCAGCAGTTTAGAGGGATGGCAGCCCCAGCATTTT
clone_size: NA; d_call: NA; j_call: TRBJ2-6; v_call: TRBV28; cdr3_length: 14; cdr3_aa: CASSSLSGANVLTF; cdr3_nt: TGTGCCAGCAGTTCCCTCTCTGGGGCCAACGTCCTGACTTTC
clone_size: once; d_call: NA; j_call: TRBJ2-3; v_call: TRBV5-1; cdr3_length: 17; cdr3_aa: CASSYSLGQRGTDTQYF; cdr3_nt: TGCGCCAGCAGCTATTCCCTAGGACAGAGGGGCACAGATACGCAGTATTTT
clone_size: NA; d_call: NA; j_call: TRBJ2-4; v_call: TRBV7-9; cdr3_length: 11; cdr3_aa: CASSSSPIQYF; cdr3_nt: TGTGCCAGCAGCTCTAGTCCCATTCAGTACTTC
clone_size: NA; d_call: NA; j_call: TRBJ2-5; v_call: TRBV2; cdr3_length: 12; cdr3_aa: CASSAVQETQYF; cdr3_nt: TGTGCCAGCAGTGCGGTCCAAGAGACCCAGTACTTC
clone_size: NA; d_call: NA; j_call: TRBJ2-5; v_call: TRBV5-4; cdr3_length: 13; cdr3_aa: CASSYEVRETQYF; cdr3_nt: TGTGCCAGCAGCTATGAGGTGCGAGAGACCCAGTACTTC
clone_size: NA; d_call: TRBD2; j_call: TRBJ2-3; v_call: TRBV30; cdr3_length: 16; cdr3_aa: CAWSSPPAGGSDTQYF; cdr3_nt: TGTGCCTGGTCATCACCCCCAGCGGGGGGGTCAGATACGCAGTATTTT
clone_size: NA; d_call: TRBD1; j_call: TRBJ2-7; v_call: TRBV6-1; cdr3_length: 15; cdr3_aa: CASSLEGTGSYEQYF; cdr3_nt: TGTGCCAGCAGTCTCGAGGGGACAGGGAGCTACGAGCAGTACTTC
clone_size: NA; d_call: NA; j_call: TRBJ2-6; v_call: TRBV4-3; cdr3_length: 16; cdr3_aa: CASSQESGSGANVLTF; cdr3_nt: TGCGCCAGCAGCCAAGAATCAGGGTCTGGGGCCAACGTCCTGACTTTC
clone_size: few; d_call: TRBD2; j_call: TRBJ2-1; v_call: TRBV25-1; cdr3_length: 18; cdr3_aa: CASSDPAPSGRRYNEQFF; cdr3_nt: TGTGCCAGCAGTGACCCCGCCCCTAGCGGCCGTCGCTACAATGAGCAGTTCTTC
clone_size: NA; d_call: TRBD1; j_call: TRBJ1-2; v_call: TRBV25-1; cdr3_length: 13; cdr3_aa: CASSVGTDYGYTF; cdr3_nt: TGTGCCAGCAGTGTCGGGACAGACTATGGCTACACCTTC
clone_size: few; d_call: TRBD2; j_call: TRBJ2-5; v_call: TRBV28; cdr3_length: 19; cdr3_aa: CASSLSSTSGGLWAETQYF; cdr3_nt: TGTGCCAGCAGTTTAAGTTCGACTAGCGGGGGCCTATGGGCAGAGACCCAGTACTTC
clone_size: NA; d_call: NA; j_call: TRBJ2-3; v_call: TRBV6-6; cdr3_length: 15; cdr3_aa: CASRKERAGTDTQYF; cdr3_nt: TGTGCCAGCCGTAAGGAGCGGGCAGGCACAGATACGCAGTATTTT